Each of the 29 T cell receptor beta chains below was sequenced from the same sample in a study of blood T cells in healthy people across ages. With a J-beta primer mix and a sample-barcoded 5' primer, a second PCR ran roughly 6 to 11 cycles. TCRdb processed the 5' RACE reads anew with MiXCR; each CDR3 protein has one entry. The top ten clones hold 10% to 15% of a sample with about a million distinct CDR3 sequences, about 48% of them seen once. Sequenced sample: blood. All receptors come from a man in his thirties or forties in good health.

A few counts support this clonotype. The chain joins TRBV5-1 to TRBJ2-3; D possibly corresponds to TRBD1 (7 bases). The CDR3 runs to 15 residues. Germline assignment: CDR1 SGHRS and CDR2 YFSETQ. Trimming left V 2 bases short and J 1 base short, with 11 bases between. The CDR3 loop reads CASSFQGEGTDTQYF. CDR3 sequence (DNA): TGCGCCAGCAGCTTCCAGGGGGAGGGCACAGATACGCAGTATTTT.

This chain links TRBV11-2 with TRBJ1-1; the D is unclear. Germline assignment: CDR1 SGHAT and CDR2 FQNNGV. This CDR3 is 12 amino acids long. V lost 4 bases and J 5 bases, leaving 8 bases between the germline ends. CDR3 nucleotide sequence: TGTGCCAGCAGCTCCAGTCAGACTGAAGCTTTCTTT. Protein: CASSSSQTEAFF. The full variable domain, completed using reference TRBV11-2 and TRBJ1-1, is EAGVAQSPRYKIIEKRQSVAFWCNPISGHATLYWYQQILGQGPKLLIQFQNNGVVDDSQLPKDRFSAERLKGVDSTLKIQPAKLEDSAVYLCASSSSQTEAFFGQGTRLTVV.

This clonotype was found a few times. The chain employs TRBV5-1 and TRBJ2-7; TRBD1 aligns across 9 bases. This CDR3 has 13 amino acids. Losses at the gene ends were 6 bases for V and 5 bases for J; bases not matched to a gene: 6. CDR1 and CDR2 from the germline V gene are SGHRS and YFSETQ. The CDR3 spells CASNRGQGNEQYF. DNA for the CDR3: TGCGCCAGCAATCGGGGACAGGGCAACGAGCAGTACTTC.

The chain joins TRBV5-1 to TRBJ1-1; no definite D call. This CDR3 has 13 amino acids. Germline V lookup: CDR1 SGHRS, CDR2 YFSETQ. Trimming left V 6 bases short and J 0 bases short, with 9 bases between. CDR3 sequence (DNA): TGCGCCAGCATGAGCGTAGTGAACACTGAAGCTTTCTTT. Protein sequence: CASMSVVNTEAFF.

The chain recombines TRBV7-9 with TRBJ2-1; tentatively, D is TRBD2 (5 bases). CDR1 and CDR2 (germline): SEHNR, FQNEAQ (reference sequence). CDR3 size: 16 residues. V lost 1 base to trimming and J lost 0 bases, with 10 bases between them. The CDR3 region has the DNA TGTGCCAGCAGCTTAGAGAACGGAGGCTCCTACAATGAGCAGTTCTTC. Its translation: CASSLENGGSYNEQFF.

The chain has TRBV5-6 and TRBJ2-3, with D unresolved. This CDR3 spans 15 amino acids. V was trimmed by 7 bases and J by 0 bases, leaving 15 bases between them. Germline V CDR1 and CDR2: SGHDT, YYEEEE. CDR3 DNA: TGTGCCAGCTCTTTACCCGGTGTCAGCACAGATACGCAGTATTTT. It codes for CASSLPGVSTDTQYF.

The chain joins TRBV3-1 to TRBJ2-1; possible D gene TRBD1, 6 bases. V was shortened by 3 bases and J by 8 bases, with 11 bases between the two germline ends. Germline V gene lookup returns CDR1 LGHDT and CDR2 YNNKEL (reference sequence). The CDR3 extends over 13 amino acids. CDR3 amino acids: CASSQVRGYEQFF. DNA of the CDR3: TGTGCCAGCAGCCAGGTCAGGGGTTATGAGCAGTTCTTC.

The table lists this clonotype with a few counts. The chain couples TRBV4-1 to TRBJ2-5; TRBD1 is a possible D gene (6 bases). The CDR3 length is 14 residues. The germline V and J ends were trimmed by 2 bases and 5 bases, with 12 bases remaining between them. Germline-derived CDR1 and CDR2 are MGHRA and YSYEKL. The CDR3 reads CASSQQGLQETQYF. Written as DNA, the CDR3 is TGCGCCAGCAGCCAACAGGGGCTCCAGGAGACCCAGTACTTC.

This clonotype was detected only a few times. The rearrangement joins TRBV7-3 to TRBJ2-1, with 8 bases aligning to TRBD2. This CDR3 region has 13 residues. V lost 5 bases and J lost 8; bases outside the gene matches: 5. Per germline, CDR1 SGHTA and CDR2 FQGTGA. CDR3 amino acids: CASSRGLDHEQFF. The CDR3 bases are TGTGCCAGCAGCCGGGGACTAGACCATGAGCAGTTCTTC.

The chain has TRBV4-1 and TRBJ2-4; 7 bases line up with TRBD1. The end of the DNA fits TRBJ2-7 better, so the J call may be wrong. Germline-derived CDR1 and CDR2 are MGHRA and YSYEKL. CDR3 length: 15 residues. DNA for the CDR3: TGCGCCAGCAGCCATCCGGGACAGAGTGCCTACGAGCAGTACTTC. It yields the protein CASSHPGQSAYEQYF.

In this sample, this clonotype turned up many times. This sequence joins TRBV9 and TRBJ2-3, with TRBD2 identical over 12 bases. CDR3 length: 14 amino acids. Germline CDR1 is SGDLS and CDR2 is YYNGEE. Losses at the gene ends were 4 bases for V and 6 bases for J; bases not matched to a gene: 3. In DNA form, the CDR3 reads TGTGCCAGCAGCTCTAGCGGGGGGGCGGATACGCAGTATTTT. This gives the protein CASSSSGGADTQYF.

V is TRBV27 and J is TRBJ2-5; TRBD1 matches 9 bases. Germline-derived CDR1 and CDR2 are MNHEY and SMNVEV (reference sequence). The CDR3 contains 15 residues. Trimming removed 4 bases from V and 13 bases from J; junction bases left unmatched: 16. The CDR3 loop reads CASSSTQSDRGRRYF. The CDR3 bases are TGTGCCAGCAGTTCCACCCAATCGGACAGGGGAAGAAGGTACTTC.

Concerning this clonotype: One end of the junction fails to match germline, which may point to a read error. The chain joins TRBV20-1 to TRBJ2-1, with D uncertain. The CDR3 is 13 amino acids. Germline V CDR1 and CDR2: DFQATT, SNEGSKA (reference sequence). The CDR3 sequence: CSARAGPYNEQFF. CDR3 nucleotide sequence: TGCAGTGCCAGAGCAGGACCGTACAATGAGCAGTTCTTC.

The rearrangement links TRBV3-1 to TRBJ1-5, with TRBD1 matching over 8 bases. This CDR3 comprises 13 residues. The germline V gene encodes CDR1 LGHDT and CDR2 YNNKEL (reference sequence). The trim removed 1 base at V and 12 bases at J, leaving 5 bases unmatched. The CDR3 DNA sequence: TGTGCCAGCAGCCAAGGACAGGGGATTTTCCAGCATTTT. It specifies CASSQGQGIFQHF.

This clonotype has ten or more counts. This rearrangement joins TRBV12-3 or TRBV12-4 to TRBJ2-1; D not certain. CDR3 size: 14 residues. The V gene lost 1 base and the J gene lost 7 bases, with 11 bases spanning the gap. The CDR3 nucleotides are TGTGCCAGCAGTTTAGGGTGGCAGTGGAATGAGCAGTTCTTC. Residues: CASSLGWQWNEQFF.

J is TRBJ2-3 and V is TRBV12-3 or TRBV12-4; D is unresolved. Trimming shortened V by 5 bases and J by 9 bases, and 9 bases separated the two germline ends. CDR3 length: 11 amino acids. The CDR3 spells CASSLSITQYF. The CDR3, as DNA: TGTGCCAGCAGTCTCTCAATCACGCAGTATTTT.

A few counts support this clonotype. This rearrangement joins TRBV10-3 to TRBJ1-1, with D unresolved. The CDR3 spans 14 residues. Trimming cost V 4 bases and J 1 base, with 10 bases left between them. CDR1 and CDR2 from the germline V gene are ENHRY and SYGVKD. This chain's CDR3 is CAISATEANTEAFF. The CDR3 region has the DNA TGTGCCATCAGTGCGACCGAAGCGAACACTGAAGCTTTCTTT.

The chain combines TRBV28 with TRBJ2-7; 9 nucleotides line up with TRBD2. From germline, CDR1 is MDHEN and CDR2 SYDVKM. With 8 bases clipped from V and 2 bases from J, the junction kept 7 bases outside the gene matches. The CDR3 covers 14 residues. The CDR3, as DNA: TGTGCCAGCGGCCGACTAGCGGAAACCTACGAGCAGTACTTC. Its translation is CASGRLAETYEQYF.

This clonotype occurred a few times. The chain carries TRBV27 and TRBJ2-7; D uncertain. This CDR3 comprises 13 residues. CDR1 is MNHEY, CDR2 SMNVEV, per germline (reference sequence). The V end lost 2 bases, the J end lost 3 bases, and 8 bases lay between the germline ends. Here the CDR3 reads CASSLQAHYEQYF. The CDR3 bases are TGTGCCAGCAGTTTACAGGCCCACTACGAGCAGTACTTC.

The chain joins TRBV7-9 to TRBJ1-1, with D perhaps matching TRBD1 (5 bases). Trimming took 3 bases from V and 0 from J, leaving 11 bases between them. This CDR3 is built from 15 residues. CDR1 and CDR2 (germline): SEHNR, FQNEAQ (reference sequence). As DNA, the CDR3 is TGTGCCAGCAGCTTGGTAAGACAGATGAACACTGAAGCTTTCTTT. Protein: CASSLVRQMNTEAFF.

The sample holds a few counts of this clonotype. This chain connects TRBV5-1 to TRBJ2-5; 8 bases align to TRBD2. This CDR3 has 14 residues. J was trimmed by 3 bases and V by 4 bases; bases with no gene match: 5. Germline V gene lookup returns CDR1 SGHRS and CDR2 YFSETQ. The DNA for the CDR3 is TGCGCCAGCAGCGAACCGGGACTAGAAGAGACCCAGTACTTC. Translating gives CASSEPGLEETQYF.

J is TRBJ2-5 and V is TRBV10-2; D uncertain. From germline, CDR1 is WSHSY and CDR2 SAAADI. Trimming removed 6 bases from V and 7 bases from J, with 9 bases in between. The CDR3 has 11 amino acids. The CDR3 sequence is CASRDGGTQYF. In nucleotides, the CDR3 is TGCGCCAGCAGGGACGGTGGGACCCAGTACTTC.

The chain couples TRBV3-1 to TRBJ2-7; 7 nucleotides match TRBD2. The CDR3 covers 15 residues. Trimming at V came to 5 bases and at J to 1 base, leaving 8 bases not matched to a gene. Germline V gene sequence: CDR1 LGHDT, CDR2 YNNKEL (reference sequence). The CDR3 loop is CASSAGTTQSYEQYF. CDR3 DNA: TGTGCCAGCAGCGCAGGGACTACCCAATCCTACGAGCAGTACTTC.

A note on this clonotype: At one end, the junction sequence differs from germline, possibly due to a read error. This chain links TRBV12-3 or TRBV12-4 with TRBJ2-7, with D unclear. This CDR3 is built from 13 residues. The CDR3 DNA follows: TGTGCCAGCGGTTTTGGAGTCTCCTACGAGCAGTACTTC. Its translation is CASGFGVSYEQYF.

The V and J genes are TRBV10-3 and TRBJ1-2; D is unclear. The CDR3 contains 18 residues. The V gene's germline CDR1 is ENHRY and CDR2 SYGVKD. With 3 bases removed from V and 4 bases from J, the gap between germline ends came to 24 bases. CDR3: CAISDLKAFTGPAYGYTF. CDR3 nucleotide sequence: TGTGCCATCAGTGACCTCAAGGCCTTTACCGGGCCTGCCTATGGCTACACCTTC.

The chain carries TRBV7-2 and TRBJ2-3; TRBD1 matches 9 bases. Germline V gives CDR1 SGHTA, CDR2 FQGNSA. V was pared by 5 bases and J by 4 bases, with 7 bases of the junction left unmatched. The length of the CDR3 is 15 residues. The DNA for the CDR3 is TGTGCCAGCAGCGCCGACAGGGGGAGCGCAGATACGCAGTATTTT. Its protein is CASSADRGSADTQYF.

CDR3 coding DNA: TGTGCCAGCAGTTTATTTTCGGACGGGGGCTACGAGCAGTACTTC. Translating gives CASSLFSDGGYEQYF. V is TRBV28 and J is TRBJ2-7, with D possibly matching TRBD2 (6 bases). V lost 1 base and J lost 3, with 13 bases in between. The CDR3 runs 15 residues. CDR1 is MDHEN and CDR2 is SYDVKM in the germline V gene.

CDR3 residues: CASSFRFAGADGYTF. The DNA of the CDR3 is TGTGCCAGCAGCTTTCGCTTTGCAGGGGCCGATGGCTACACCTTC. This chain connects TRBV7-9 to TRBJ1-2; the D gene is possibly TRBD1 (6 bases). CDR3 length equals 15 residues. The V and J ends lost 3 bases and 6 bases respectively, with 17 bases between them. In germline, CDR1 is SEHNR, CDR2 FQNEAQ (reference sequence).

Details on this clonotype: A much larger clone lies a single base off, so this may be a read error. The J gene is TRBJ2-1, the V gene TRBV20-1; TRBD2 aligns across 8 bases. Germline V CDR1 and CDR2: DFQATT, SNEGSKA (reference sequence). The CDR3 runs to 15 residues. The DNA of the CDR3 is TGCAGTGCTTTTAGCGGGGCCAGCTCCCACAATGAGCAGTTCTTC. Translated, it gives CSAFSGASSHNEQFF.